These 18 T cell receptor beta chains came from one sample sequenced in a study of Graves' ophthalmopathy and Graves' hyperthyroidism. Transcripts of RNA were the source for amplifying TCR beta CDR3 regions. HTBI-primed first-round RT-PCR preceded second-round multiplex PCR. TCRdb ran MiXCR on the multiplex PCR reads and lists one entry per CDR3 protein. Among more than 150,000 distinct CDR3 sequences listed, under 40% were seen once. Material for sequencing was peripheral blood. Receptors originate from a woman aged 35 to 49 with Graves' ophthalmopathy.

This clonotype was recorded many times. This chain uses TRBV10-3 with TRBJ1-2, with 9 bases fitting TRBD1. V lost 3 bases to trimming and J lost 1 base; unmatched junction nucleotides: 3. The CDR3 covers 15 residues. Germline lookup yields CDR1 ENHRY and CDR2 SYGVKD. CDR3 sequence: CAISELDRGNYGYTF. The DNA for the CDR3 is TGTGCCATCAGTGAATTGGACAGGGGTAACTATGGCTACACCTTC.

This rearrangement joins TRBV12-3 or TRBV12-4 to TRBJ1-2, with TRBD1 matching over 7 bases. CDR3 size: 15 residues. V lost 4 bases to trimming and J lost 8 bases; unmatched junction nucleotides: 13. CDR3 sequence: CASSSTHDRVEGYTF. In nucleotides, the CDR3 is TGTGCCAGCAGTTCGACCCACGACAGGGTTGAGGGCTACACCTTC.

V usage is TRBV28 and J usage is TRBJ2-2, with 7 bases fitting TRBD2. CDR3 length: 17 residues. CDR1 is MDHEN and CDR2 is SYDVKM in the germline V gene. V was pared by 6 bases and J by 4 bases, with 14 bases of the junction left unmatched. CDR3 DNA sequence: TGTGCCAGCAGCTGGATGGCGGGAGTAGCCGGCACCGGGGAGCTGTTTTTT. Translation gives CASSWMAGVAGTGELFF.

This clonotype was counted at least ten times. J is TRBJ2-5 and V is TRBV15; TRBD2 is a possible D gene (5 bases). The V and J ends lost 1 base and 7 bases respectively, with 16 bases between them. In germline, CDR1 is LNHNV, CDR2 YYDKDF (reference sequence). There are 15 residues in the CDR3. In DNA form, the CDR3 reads TGTGCCACCAGCAGAGCTGGATCCGGGATGGGGACCCAGTACTTC. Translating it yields CATSRAGSGMGTQYF.

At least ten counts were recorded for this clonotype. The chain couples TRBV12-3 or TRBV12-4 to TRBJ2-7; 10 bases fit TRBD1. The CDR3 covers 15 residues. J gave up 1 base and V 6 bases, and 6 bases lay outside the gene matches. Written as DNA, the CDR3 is TGTGCCAGCAGCCGGGACAGGGGAGCGTCCTACGAGCAGTACTTC. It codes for CASSRDRGASYEQYF.

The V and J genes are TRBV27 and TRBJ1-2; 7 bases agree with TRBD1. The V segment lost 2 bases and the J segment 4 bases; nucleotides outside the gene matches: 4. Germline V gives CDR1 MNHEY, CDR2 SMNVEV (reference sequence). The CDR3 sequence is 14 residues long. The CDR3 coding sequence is TGTGCCAGCAGTTTAAGGGACAGTTCCTATGGCTACACCTTC. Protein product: CASSLRDSSYGYTF.

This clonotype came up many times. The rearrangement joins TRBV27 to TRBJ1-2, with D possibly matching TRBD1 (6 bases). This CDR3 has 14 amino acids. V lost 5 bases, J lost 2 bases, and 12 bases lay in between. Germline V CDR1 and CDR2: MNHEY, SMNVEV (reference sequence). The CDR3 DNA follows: TGTGCCAGCAGTACGACAGGACCCAACTATGGCTACACCTTC. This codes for CASSTTGPNYGYTF.

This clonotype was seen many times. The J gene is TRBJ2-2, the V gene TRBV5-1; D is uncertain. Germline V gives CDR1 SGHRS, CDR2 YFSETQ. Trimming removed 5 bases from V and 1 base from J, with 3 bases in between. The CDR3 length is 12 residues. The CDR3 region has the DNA TGCGCCAGCAGGCAGAACACCGGGGAGCTGTTTTTT. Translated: CASRQNTGELFF.

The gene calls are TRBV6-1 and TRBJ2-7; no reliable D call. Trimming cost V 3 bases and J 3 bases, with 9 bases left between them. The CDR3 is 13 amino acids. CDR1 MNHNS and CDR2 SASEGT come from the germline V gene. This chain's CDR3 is CASSDQFVYEQYF. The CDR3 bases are TGTGCCAGCAGTGATCAGTTCGTCTACGAGCAGTACTTC.

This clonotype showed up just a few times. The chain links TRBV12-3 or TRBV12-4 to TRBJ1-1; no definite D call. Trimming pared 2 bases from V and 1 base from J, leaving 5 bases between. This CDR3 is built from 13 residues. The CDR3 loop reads CASSLNANTEAFF. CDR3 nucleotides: TGTGCCAGCAGTTTAAACGCGAACACTGAAGCTTTCTTT.

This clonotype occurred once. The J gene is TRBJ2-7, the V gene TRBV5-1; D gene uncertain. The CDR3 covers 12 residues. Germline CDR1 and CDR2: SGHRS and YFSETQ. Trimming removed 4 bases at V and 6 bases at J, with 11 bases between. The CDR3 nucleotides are TGCGCCAGCAGCAACTGGGAAGGCGAGCAGTACTTC. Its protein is CASSNWEGEQYF.

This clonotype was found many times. CDR3 coding DNA: TGCAGCGTTGTCTCTCCAGGGGGAGCTGGAAACACCATATATTTT. Translation gives CSVVSPGGAGNTIYF. The chain is built from TRBV29-1 and TRBJ1-3; 7 nucleotides agree with TRBD1. Germline CDR1 and CDR2: SQVTM and ANQGSEA. CDR3 length: 15 amino acids. With V trimmed by 4 bases and J by 2 bases, 8 bases remained unmatched.

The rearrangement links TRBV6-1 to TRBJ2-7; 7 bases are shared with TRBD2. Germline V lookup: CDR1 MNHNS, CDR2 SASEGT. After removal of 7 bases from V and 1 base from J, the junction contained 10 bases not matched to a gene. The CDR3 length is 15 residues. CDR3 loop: CASKALAEGSYEQYF. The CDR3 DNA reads TGTGCCAGCAAGGCGCTAGCGGAGGGGTCCTACGAGCAGTACTTC.

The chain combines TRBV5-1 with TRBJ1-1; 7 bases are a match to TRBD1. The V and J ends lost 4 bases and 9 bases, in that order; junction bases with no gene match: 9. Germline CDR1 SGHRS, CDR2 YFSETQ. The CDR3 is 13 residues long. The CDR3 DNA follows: TGCGCCAGCAGCCGAGGACAGGCTGAACAAGCTTTCTTT. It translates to CASSRGQAEQAFF.

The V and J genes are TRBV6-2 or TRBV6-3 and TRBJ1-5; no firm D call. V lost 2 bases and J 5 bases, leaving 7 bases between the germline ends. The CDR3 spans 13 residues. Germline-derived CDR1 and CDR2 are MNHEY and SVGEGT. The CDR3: CASSYVGDQPQHF. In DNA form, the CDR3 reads TGTGCCAGCAGTTACGTGGGTGATCAGCCCCAGCATTTT.

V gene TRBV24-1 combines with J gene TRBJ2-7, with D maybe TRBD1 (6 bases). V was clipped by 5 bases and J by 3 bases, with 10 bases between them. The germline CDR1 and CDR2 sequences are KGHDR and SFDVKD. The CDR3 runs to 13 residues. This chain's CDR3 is CATSATGIYEQYF. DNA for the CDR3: TGTGCCACCAGTGCTACAGGGATCTACGAGCAGTACTTC.

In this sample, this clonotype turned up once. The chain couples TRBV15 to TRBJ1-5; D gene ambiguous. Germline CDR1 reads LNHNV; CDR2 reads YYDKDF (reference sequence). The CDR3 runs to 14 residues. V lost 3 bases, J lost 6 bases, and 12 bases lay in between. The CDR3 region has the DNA TGTGCCACCAGCAGGGACGAAAATATTCAGCCCCAGCATTTT. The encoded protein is CATSRDENIQPQHF.

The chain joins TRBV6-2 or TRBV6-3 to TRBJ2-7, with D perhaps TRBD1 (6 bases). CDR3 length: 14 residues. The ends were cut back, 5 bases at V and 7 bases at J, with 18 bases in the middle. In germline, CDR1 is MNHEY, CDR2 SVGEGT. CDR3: CASSRTTGAFEQYF. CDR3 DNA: TGTGCCAGCAGTCGTACGACAGGTGCCTTTGAGCAGTACTTC.